What follows are 10 T cell receptor beta chains derived from one specimen sequenced in a study of blood T cell repertoires in COVID-19. The data were produced by immunoSEQ multiplex PCR, yet TCRdb's version contains in-frame clones alone and is incomplete. This sample has 200,000 to 300,000 clones, with 83% found just once. Sequenced sample: PBMCs or T cells enriched from blood (not recorded which). These receptor sequences come from a woman in her forties who had been exposed to COVID-19.

The J gene is TRBJ1-5, the V gene TRBV15; no definite D call. The germline V and J ends were trimmed by 1 base and 1 base, with 14 bases remaining between them. The germline CDR1 and CDR2 sequences are LNHNV and YYDKDF (reference sequence). The CDR3 has 17 residues. For the CDR3, the DNA is TGTGCCACCAGCAGAGCCCCTCGGGGTCGAAGCAATCAGCCCCAGCATTTT. Protein: CATSRAPRGRSNQPQHF.

This sequence joins TRBV5-1 and TRBJ2-1; TRBD2 matches 7 bases. Germline lookup yields CDR1 SGHRS and CDR2 YFSETQ. The junction had 7 bases not matched to a gene; V was cut back by 4 bases and J by 3 bases. CDR3 length equals 15 residues. The CDR3 DNA reads as TGCGCCAGCAGCCAGACTAGCCCGAGCTACAATGAGCAGTTCTTC. It is translated as CASSQTSPSYNEQFF.

CDR3 DNA sequence: TGTGCCAGCAGCTTTATTAGGGGTCAGAACACTGAAGCTTTCTTT. Translated, it gives CASSFIRGQNTEAFF. The chain employs TRBV5-4 and TRBJ1-1; a possible D gene is TRBD1 (5 bases). The CDR3 length is 15 residues. Trimming stripped 2 bases from V and 1 base from J, with 12 bases between. The germline gives CDR1 SGHNT, CDR2 YYREEE (reference sequence).

V and J are TRBV7-2 and TRBJ1-1, with a tentative D call TRBD1 (5 bases). CDR3 size: 14 residues. V was trimmed by 1 base and J by 1 base, leaving 7 bases between them. Germline assignment: CDR1 SGHTA and CDR2 FQGNSA. The DNA for the CDR3 is TGTGCCAGCAGCTTAGGGCAGGGGAACACTGAAGCTTTCTTT. The encoded protein is CASSLGQGNTEAFF.

The CDR3 spells CASSPHRGNTQETQYF. CDR3 coding DNA: TGCGCCAGCAGTCCCCACAGGGGCAATACACAAGAGACCCAGTACTTC. The V call is TRBV5-1, the J call TRBJ2-5, with 7 bases fitting TRBD1. The CDR3 consists of 16 residues. The trim removed 5 bases at V and 2 bases at J, leaving 12 bases unmatched. Germline V lookup: CDR1 SGHRS, CDR2 YFSETQ.

The chain carries TRBV4-3 and TRBJ1-1; D is possibly TRBD1 (6 bases). The V gene lost 8 bases and the J gene lost 4 bases, with 14 bases spanning the gap. Germline-derived CDR1 and CDR2 are LGHNA and YSLEER. This CDR3 is 13 amino acids long. The CDR3 here is CASARDTSTEAFF. Written as DNA, the CDR3 is TGCGCCAGCGCCAGGGACACTAGCACTGAAGCTTTCTTT.

This chain links TRBV7-2 with TRBJ2-4; 9 bases agree with TRBD2. V dropped 3 bases and J dropped 7; count of bases not matched to a gene: 4. This CDR3 is 14 amino acids long. Germline V gene data show CDR1 as SGHTA and CDR2 as FQGNSA. The CDR3 loop is CASSFSGSGNIQYF. In DNA form, the CDR3 reads TGTGCCAGCAGCTTTAGCGGGAGCGGGAACATTCAGTACTTC.

This chain links TRBV10-3 with TRBJ1-3; no reliable D call. CDR3 size: 13 residues. Germline V gene data show CDR1 as ENHRY and CDR2 as SYGVKD. The ends were cut back, 7 bases at V and 0 bases at J, with 7 bases in the middle. CDR3 DNA: TGTGCCATCAACCGCGACTCTGGAAACACCATATATTTT. It codes for CAINRDSGNTIYF.

The chain uses TRBV11-2 and TRBJ2-1; 9 nucleotides match TRBD2. The CDR3 extends over 18 amino acids. The V segment lost 3 bases and the J segment 0 bases; nucleotides outside the gene matches: 9. Germline V lookup: CDR1 SGHAT, CDR2 FQNNGV. CDR3 amino acids: CASSFGTSLVGSYNEQFF. As DNA, the CDR3 is TGTGCCAGCAGCTTTGGGACTAGCCTCGTCGGCTCCTACAATGAGCAGTTCTTC.

V and J are TRBV7-8 and TRBJ1-5; unclear D gene. CDR1 is SGHVS, CDR2 FQNEAQ, per germline. Trimming left V 5 bases short and J 4 bases short, with 15 bases between. The CDR3 consists of 15 residues. The CDR3 loop is CASSPWGGNNQPQHF. In nucleotides, the CDR3 is TGTGCCAGCAGCCCCTGGGGAGGGAATAATCAGCCCCAGCATTTT.